Below are 14 T cell receptor beta chains sequenced from a single sample in a study of cytomegalovirus exposure and HLA in healthy donors. The PCR had 60 Vbeta and 13 Jbeta primers. Clones were read by immunoSEQ multiplex PCR, and TCRdb kept only the in-frame ones, dropping some. Here the sample table reports about 72,000 clones. The sequenced sample was PBMCs. Receptor source: a man aged 35 to 55 in good health and CMV-seronegative.

The rearrangement joins TRBV19 to TRBJ1-4; D gene ambiguous. Germline-derived CDR1 and CDR2 are LNHDA and SQIVND (reference sequence). V shed 6 bases and J shed 0 bases, with 11 bases lying between them. The CDR3 has 15 amino acids. As DNA, the CDR3 is TGTGCCAGTAGCTGGAGGGCCGCAACTAATGAAAAACTGTTTTTT. Its translation is CASSWRAATNEKLFF.

The chain has TRBV29-1 and TRBJ2-1; 7 nucleotides line up with TRBD1. There are 15 residues in the CDR3. The V gene's germline CDR1 is SQVTM and CDR2 ANQGSEA. Unmatched junction bases numbered 9, after V lost 5 bases and J lost 2 bases. Written as DNA, the CDR3 is TGCAGCGTTCCCTCAAGACAGGGAACCTACAATGAGCAGTTCTTC. It is translated as CSVPSRQGTYNEQFF.

The rearrangement links TRBV7-9 to TRBJ1-1, with D hard to call. The V gene lost 2 bases and the J gene lost 0 bases, with 10 bases spanning the gap. The CDR3 sequence is 15 residues long. Germline loops: CDR1 SEHNR, CDR2 FQNEAQ (reference sequence). CDR3 residues: CASSLIELMNTEAFF. The CDR3 nucleotides read TGTGCCAGCAGCTTAATTGAACTGATGAACACTGAAGCTTTCTTT.

The V call is TRBV7-2, the J call TRBJ2-5; a possible D gene is TRBD2 (6 bases). CDR1 is SGHTA, CDR2 FQGNSA, per germline. Trimming cost V 5 bases and J 2 bases, with 15 bases left between them. The CDR3 extends over 15 amino acids. The CDR3 DNA follows: TGTGCCAGCAGCCGGCGGGGCTACGAGCAAGAGACCCAGTACTTC. This translates into CASSRRGYEQETQYF.

J is TRBJ2-7 and V is TRBV11-2, with a possible D match to TRBD2 (6 bases). Looked up from germline, CDR1 is SGHAT and CDR2 is FQNNGV. The CDR3 runs to 14 residues. V was pared by 0 bases and J by 3 bases, with 9 bases between. CDR3 region: CASSLDPTSYEQYF. The CDR3 DNA reads as TGTGCCAGCAGCTTAGATCCGACTAGCTACGAGCAGTACTTC. The whole variable domain, remainder taken from reference TRBV11-2 and TRBJ2-7, is EAGVAQSPRYKIIEKRQSVAFWCNPISGHATLYWYQQILGQGPKLLIQFQNNGVVDDSQLPKDRFSAERLKGVDSTLKIQPAKLEDSAVYLCASSLDPTSYEQYFGPGTRLTVT.

The chain couples TRBV11-2 to TRBJ1-1; a possible D gene is TRBD1 (5 bases). Germline CDR1 reads SGHAT; CDR2 reads FQNNGV. The CDR3 extends over 13 amino acids. Deletions cut 7 bases from V and 5 bases from J, with 14 bases between. This chain's CDR3 is CASTFVGRTEAFF. Here the CDR3 DNA reads TGTGCCAGCACCTTCGTGGGGCGAACTGAAGCTTTCTTT.

V is TRBV7-9 and J is TRBJ1-6; D is undetermined. V was shortened by 8 bases and J by 9 bases, with 11 bases between the two germline ends. This CDR3 is built from 12 residues. Germline loops: CDR1 SEHNR, CDR2 FQNEAQ (reference sequence). The CDR3 nucleotides are TGTGCCAGCGCCCCAAGTAGTTCACCCCTCCACTTT. Protein product: CASAPSSSPLHF.

The rearrangement links TRBV6-5 to TRBJ2-5; D might be TRBD1 (6 bases). Germline assignment: CDR1 MNHEY and CDR2 SVGAGI. The CDR3 runs 14 residues. Between the trimmed V and J ends, which lost 2 bases and 3 bases, there was a span of 10 bases. CDR3 protein: CASSYLQGKETQYF. As DNA, the CDR3 is TGTGCCAGCAGTTACCTACAGGGTAAAGAGACCCAGTACTTC.

The rearrangement links TRBV6-6 to TRBJ2-5; 7 nucleotides match TRBD1. Looked up from germline, CDR1 is MNHNY and CDR2 is SVGAGI (reference sequence). The CDR3 is made up of 14 amino acids. V trimming: 6 bases; J trimming: 1 base; junction bases outside the gene matches: 5. In DNA form, the CDR3 reads TGTGCCAGCAGCAAGGACAGGCTCCAAGAGACCCAGTACTTC. The encoded protein is CASSKDRLQETQYF.

The J gene is TRBJ2-3, the V gene TRBV6-4; 9 bases match TRBD1. Germline values: CDR1 MRHNA, CDR2 SNTAGT. The CDR3 sequence is 16 residues long. The junction had 8 bases not matched to a gene; V was cut back by 2 bases and J by 5 bases. CDR3 protein: CASSDQEGQGQDTQYF. In DNA, the CDR3 is TGTGCCAGCAGTGACCAGGAGGGACAGGGTCAAGATACGCAGTATTTT.

The chain employs TRBV6-1 and TRBJ2-7; D is unclear. This CDR3 is 14 amino acids long. V lost 3 bases and J lost 2, with 11 bases in between. The germline V gene encodes CDR1 MNHNS and CDR2 SASEGT. DNA for the CDR3: TGTGCCAGCAGTGACATGTGGAGCGCCTACGAGCAGTACTTC. Its translation is CASSDMWSAYEQYF.

The gene calls are TRBV6-4 and TRBJ1-1, with 8 bases fitting TRBD1. The CDR3 spans 14 residues. V lost 2 bases and J lost 4; bases outside the gene matches: 3. Germline CDR1 and CDR2: MRHNA and SNTAGT. The CDR3 loop is CASSDNDRGTEAFF. DNA for the CDR3: TGTGCCAGCAGTGACAACGACAGGGGCACTGAAGCTTTCTTT.

The chain carries TRBV11-2 and TRBJ2-7; 8 nucleotides line up with TRBD1. The V and J ends lost 4 bases and 11 bases, in that order; junction bases with no gene match: 16. CDR1 and CDR2 from the germline V gene are SGHAT and FQNNGV. This CDR3 has 15 amino acids. The CDR3 protein is CASSSTWPGGEGEYF. CDR3 in DNA: TGTGCCAGCAGCTCAACTTGGCCAGGGGGCGAAGGGGAGTACTTC.

The gene calls are TRBV5-1 and TRBJ1-1, with D perhaps matching TRBD1 (6 bases). The CDR3 runs 16 residues. Deletions cut 2 bases from V and 1 base from J, with 15 bases between. CDR1 SGHRS and CDR2 YFSETQ come from the germline V gene. The CDR3 DNA follows: TGCGCCAGCAGCTTCTACCCTACAGGGCGGAACACTGAAGCTTTCTTT. Translated, it gives CASSFYPTGRNTEAFF. The full variable domain, with the rest looked up from reference TRBV5-1 and TRBJ1-1, is KAGVTQTPRYLIKTRGQQVTLSCSPISGHRSVSWYQQTPGQGLQFLFEYFSETQRNKGNFPGRFSGRQFSNSRSEMNVSTLELGDSALYLCASSFYPTGRNTEAFFGQGTRLTVV.